The next 29 T cell receptor beta chains were all read from a single sample in a study of OX40 agonist ivuxolimab in advanced cancers. Only in-frame clones appear in the TCRdb table, and some are missing; sequencing was by immunoSEQ multiplex PCR. The data contain roughly 50,000 clones, over 90% of them singletons. Sequences were derived from CD4+ or CD8+ T cells sorted from blood, sampled in a trial of the OX40 agonist ivuxolimab. The origin of the receptors is an adult with an advanced solid tumor such as melanoma, head and neck, liver or kidney cancer.

The gene calls are TRBV2 and TRBJ2-3; either TRBD1 or TRBD2 may fit D (11 bases each). CDR3 length equals 18 residues. Germline CDR1 SNHLY, CDR2 FYNNEI. Deletions cut 2 bases from V and 3 bases from J, with 21 bases between. This chain's CDR3 is CASSERLAGTGGTDTQYF. The CDR3, as DNA: TGTGCCAGCAGTGAAAGACTAGCGGGGACAGGGGGGACAGATACGCAGTATTTT.

This chain uses TRBV2 with TRBJ2-1; 8 bases are shared with TRBD1. Germline V gene lookup returns CDR1 SNHLY and CDR2 FYNNEI. The CDR3 is made up of 15 amino acids. Unmatched junction bases numbered 9, after V lost 7 bases and J lost 4 bases. The CDR3 coding sequence is TGTGCCAGCATTCGACGACAGGGGATTTACAATGAGCAGTTCTTC. Protein sequence: CASIRRQGIYNEQFF.

J is TRBJ1-2 and V is TRBV6-5; possible D gene TRBD1, 5 bases. Germline V lookup: CDR1 MNHEY, CDR2 SVGAGI. This CDR3 comprises 15 residues. V dropped 6 bases and J dropped 8 bases, with 22 bases sitting between them. CDR3 sequence (DNA): TGTGCCAGCAGCCTTAGATTGGCAGGGACGGACGGCTACACCTTC. As protein: CASSLRLAGTDGYTF.

The rearrangement joins TRBV28 to TRBJ2-3; the D gene is possibly TRBD1 (5 bases). The CDR3 is 14 amino acids. The V end lost 5 bases, the J end lost 3 bases, and 12 bases lay between the germline ends. Germline CDR1 MDHEN, CDR2 SYDVKM. The CDR3 is CASSGEQGTDTQYF. CDR3 DNA sequence: TGTGCCAGCAGTGGAGAGCAGGGTACAGATACGCAGTATTTT.

The chain recombines TRBV4-2 with TRBJ2-1; D is ambiguous. CDR1 and CDR2 (germline): LGHNA, YNFKEQ. The CDR3 covers 16 residues. The V end lost 7 bases, the J end lost 1 base, and 17 bases lay between the germline ends. The CDR3 DNA reads TGTGCCAGCATGCCTGCGGCTGAAGGGTCCTACAATGAGCAGTTCTTC. This encodes CASMPAAEGSYNEQFF.

V usage is TRBV25-1 and J usage is TRBJ2-1, with 7 bases identical to TRBD1. The length of the CDR3 is 15 residues. The germline V gene has CDR1 MGHDK and CDR2 SYGVNS. Trimming removed 0 bases from V and 9 bases from J; junction bases left unmatched: 8. The CDR3 DNA follows: TGTGCCAGCAGTGAATATATTGGGGGACAGAGTGAGCAGTTCTTC. This gives the protein CASSEYIGGQSEQFF.

V usage is TRBV5-5 and J usage is TRBJ1-5; tentatively, D is TRBD1 (5 bases). Germline V CDR1 and CDR2: SGHKS, YYEKEE (reference sequence). V lost 1 base and J lost 2, with 13 bases in between. The CDR3 is 16 residues long. Here the CDR3 reads CASSLRPGEGNQPQHF. The CDR3 DNA follows: TGTGCCAGCAGCTTGAGGCCGGGGGAGGGCAATCAGCCCCAGCATTTT. Supplemented by reference TRBV5-5 and TRBJ1-5, the full variable domain reads DAGVTQSPTHLIKTRGQQVTLRCSPISGHKSVSWYQQVLGQGPQFIFQYYEKEERGRGNFPDRFSARQFPNYSSELNVNALLLGDSALYLCASSLRPGEGNQPQHFGDGTRLSIL.

This chain uses TRBV9 with TRBJ1-3, with D perhaps matching TRBD1 (6 bases). The CDR3 is made up of 16 amino acids. V lost 4 bases, J lost 0 bases, and 14 bases lay in between. In germline, CDR1 is SGDLS, CDR2 YYNGEE. CDR3 protein: CASSSPRDTSGNTIYF. DNA for the CDR3: TGTGCCAGCAGCTCCCCCCGGGACACCTCTGGAAACACCATATATTTT.

Here the CDR3 reads CASSEGNEQFF. CDR3 nucleotide sequence: TGTGCCAGCAGTGAGGGCAATGAGCAGTTCTTC. The rearrangement joins TRBV2 to TRBJ2-1; D ambiguous. This CDR3 spans 11 amino acids. Germline V gives CDR1 SNHLY, CDR2 FYNNEI. Deletions cut 3 bases from V and 6 bases from J, with 3 bases between.

This chain connects TRBV19 to TRBJ1-1, with D maybe TRBD1 (5 bases). The V end lost 3 bases, the J end lost 3 bases, and 8 bases lay between the germline ends. Germline V gene data show CDR1 as LNHDA and CDR2 as SQIVND (reference sequence). This CDR3 has 13 residues. The CDR3 coding sequence is TGTGCCAGTAGTATGACAGAGTACACTGAAGCTTTCTTT. Protein product: CASSMTEYTEAFF.

The rearrangement links TRBV19 to TRBJ2-1; tentatively, D is TRBD2 (5 bases). V lost 5 bases, J lost 5 bases, and 7 bases lay in between. Germline CDR1 is LNHDA and CDR2 is SQIVND (reference sequence). This CDR3 region has 12 residues. The CDR3 spells CASSEGNNEQFF. CDR3 DNA: TGTGCCAGTAGTGAGGGAAACAATGAGCAGTTCTTC.

The chain carries TRBV5-6 and TRBJ2-7; TRBD2 is a possible D gene (5 bases). The CDR3 consists of 12 residues. Trimming left V 2 bases short and J 4 bases short, with 7 bases between. Per germline, CDR1 SGHDT and CDR2 YYEEEE. This chain's CDR3 is CASSFAGYEQYV. The CDR3 DNA reads as TGTGCCAGCAGCTTTGCGGGTTACGAGCAGTACGTC.

V is TRBV5-4 and J is TRBJ1-2; D not certain. V was trimmed by 4 bases and J by 0 bases, leaving 10 bases between them. Looked up from germline, CDR1 is SGHNT and CDR2 is YYREEE (reference sequence). This CDR3 region has 14 residues. The CDR3 is CASSPSGTNYGYTF. CDR3 DNA sequence: TGTGCCAGCAGCCCCTCGGGGACTAACTATGGCTACACCTTC.

This clone was seen a few times. A much larger clone lies one base from this, so it may be a read error. The genes are TRBV5-4 and TRBJ1-1, with a tentative D call TRBD1 (6 bases). CDR3 size: 12 residues. With 1 base removed from V and 5 bases from J, the gap between germline ends came to 6 bases. Germline loops: CDR1 SGHNT, CDR2 YYREEE (reference sequence). The CDR3 sequence: CASSLRGTEAFF. CDR3 sequence (DNA): TGTGCCAGCAGCTTGAGGGGGACTGAAGCTTTCTTT.

The chain employs TRBV7-9 and TRBJ2-7; D not certain. Per germline, CDR1 SEHNR and CDR2 FQNEAQ (reference sequence). The CDR3 is 11 residues long. V dropped 4 bases and J dropped 5 bases, with 6 bases sitting between them. As DNA, the CDR3 is TGTGCCAGCAGCTCCCTCAACGAGCAGTACTTC. This translates into CASSSLNEQYF.

V usage is TRBV7-9 and J usage is TRBJ1-5; D perhaps matches TRBD1 (6 bases). This CDR3 region has 14 residues. Germline V gene sequence: CDR1 SEHNR, CDR2 FQNEAQ (reference sequence). V was clipped by 5 bases and J by 2 bases, with 10 bases between them. CDR3 bases: TGTGCCAGCAGCAGAGGGGGGGGCAATCAGCCCCAGCATTTT. This encodes CASSRGGGNQPQHF. The variable domain in full, with the rest retrieved from reference TRBV7-9 and TRBJ1-5, is DTGVSQNPRHKITKRGQNVTFRCDPISEHNRLYWYRQTLGQGPEFLTYFQNEAQLEKSRLLSDRFSAERPKGSFSTLEIQRTEQGDSAMYLCASSRGGGNQPQHFGDGTRLSIL.

The gene calls are TRBV6-4 and TRBJ2-5; 11 nucleotides agree with TRBD2. This CDR3 comprises 15 residues. From germline, CDR1 is MRHNA and CDR2 SNTAGT. With 5 bases clipped from V and 1 base from J, the junction kept 3 bases outside the gene matches. CDR3 nucleotide sequence: TGTGCCAGCAGTCCGACTAGCGGGGCCCAAGAGACCCAGTACTTC. This encodes CASSPTSGAQETQYF.

The V and J genes are TRBV29-1 and TRBJ2-1; D uncertain. This CDR3 has 13 residues. V was trimmed by 0 bases and J by 9 bases, leaving 12 bases between them. In germline, CDR1 is SQVTM, CDR2 ANQGSEA. The CDR3 loop is CSVEESESGEQFF. The CDR3 DNA follows: TGCAGCGTTGAAGAATCGGAGTCGGGTGAGCAGTTCTTC.

The chain combines TRBV6-1 with TRBJ2-7, with 8 bases fitting TRBD1. This CDR3 has 13 residues. Germline CDR1 and CDR2: MNHNS and SASEGT. The trim removed 8 bases at V and 4 bases at J, leaving 7 bases unmatched. CDR3: CASGDRMGYEQYV. CDR3 coding DNA: TGTGCCAGCGGGGACAGGATGGGATACGAGCAGTACGTC.

V usage is TRBV2 and J usage is TRBJ1-3; D unresolved. Germline V CDR1 and CDR2: SNHLY, FYNNEI. CDR3 size: 15 residues. Trimming took 3 bases from V and 0 from J, leaving 9 bases between them. The CDR3 DNA sequence: TGTGCCAGCAGTGAGGGTGGACCCTCTGGAAACACCATATATTTT. It specifies CASSEGGPSGNTIYF. Complete variable domain (other parts from reference TRBV2 and TRBJ1-3): EPEVTQTPSHQVTQMGQEVILRCVPISNHLYFYWYRQILGQKVEFLVSFYNNEISEKSEIFDDQFSVERPDGSNFTLKIRSTKLEDSAMYFCASSEGGPSGNTIYFGEGSWLTVV.

Regarding this clone: One end of the junction fails to match germline, which may point to a read error. This chain connects TRBV7-7 to TRBJ2-1; 10 bases map to TRBD2. The CDR3 is 15 amino acids. The germline CDR1 and CDR2 sequences are SSHAT and FNYEAQ (reference sequence). The CDR3 region is CASSETSGDYNEQFF. DNA for the CDR3: TGTGCTAGCAGCGAAACTAGCGGGGATTACAATGAGCAGTTCTTC.

This clone turned up a few times. The chain links TRBV19 to TRBJ1-1, with unresolved D. The germline gives CDR1 LNHDA, CDR2 SQIVND (reference sequence). This CDR3 is 14 amino acids long. Trimming removed 3 bases from V and 0 bases from J, with 8 bases in between. CDR3 protein: CASSIQVMNTEAFF. CDR3 sequence (DNA): TGTGCCAGTAGTATCCAAGTCATGAACACTGAAGCTTTCTTT.

The chain joins TRBV5-6 to TRBJ1-1, with D possibly matching TRBD1 (5 bases). CDR3 length: 15 residues. Germline-derived CDR1 and CDR2 are SGHDT and YYEEEE. Trimming shortened V by 0 bases and J by 5 bases, and 14 bases separated the two germline ends. The CDR3 DNA reads TGTGCCAGCAGCTTGGCGACATCAGGGTGGACTGAAGCTTTCTTT. Translation: CASSLATSGWTEAFF.

The V call is TRBV7-4, the J call TRBJ2-7, with 10 positions matching TRBD1. The CDR3 runs 16 residues. Looked up from germline, CDR1 is SGHVT and CDR2 is SQSDAQ. After removal of 5 bases from V and 5 bases from J, the junction contained 12 bases not matched to a gene. The CDR3: CASSTYRDRGTDEQYV. The CDR3, as DNA: TGTGCCAGCAGCACCTACCGGGACAGGGGAACGGACGAGCAGTACGTC.

The chain recombines TRBV7-9 with TRBJ1-4; D is possibly TRBD1 (5 bases). V lost 3 bases, J lost 7 bases, and 12 bases lay in between. The CDR3 sequence is 14 residues long. The germline gives CDR1 SEHNR, CDR2 FQNEAQ (reference sequence). The CDR3 DNA is TGTGCCAGCAGCTTCGGCAGGGTATTTGAAAAACTGTTTTTT. Translating gives CASSFGRVFEKLFF.

The chain employs TRBV4-2 and TRBJ1-2, with a possible D match to TRBD1 (5 bases). Trimming pared 3 bases from V and 3 bases from J, leaving 14 bases between. Germline CDR1 LGHNA, CDR2 YNFKEQ. This CDR3 is built from 15 residues. The CDR3 bases are TGTGCCAGCAGCCAGGGGCCGGATGATTACTATGGCTACACCTTC. Protein sequence: CASSQGPDDYYGYTF.

The chain has TRBV30 and TRBJ2-2, with 10 bases matching TRBD1. Germline assignment: CDR1 GTSNPN and CDR2 SVGIG (reference sequence). V gave up 3 bases and J gave up 5 bases; unmatched junction bases: 6. This CDR3 has 15 residues. CDR3 in amino acids: CAWSETGGYTGELFF. CDR3 DNA: TGTGCCTGGAGCGAGACAGGGGGCTATACCGGGGAGCTGTTTTTT.

The chain couples TRBV2 to TRBJ2-1; 7 bases are a match to TRBD1. J lost 3 bases, V lost 0 bases, and 14 bases had no gene match. CDR1 SNHLY and CDR2 FYNNEI come from the germline V gene. This CDR3 is 19 amino acids long. This chain's CDR3 is CASSEAVRQSGTVYNEQFF. The CDR3 bases are TGTGCCAGCAGTGAAGCCGTCCGGCAGTCCGGGACAGTCTACAATGAGCAGTTCTTC.

With respect to this clone: At one boundary the junction diverges from the germline segment, which might be a read error. The chain employs TRBV4-1 and TRBJ2-1; D may correspond to TRBD1 or TRBD2 (7 bases each). Germline assignment: CDR1 MGHRA and CDR2 YSYEKL. The CDR3 is 15 residues long. CDR3 DNA: TGCGCCAACAGCCTCGGGGGGACAGTTTACAATGAGCAGTTCTTC. It codes for CANSLGGTVYNEQFF.